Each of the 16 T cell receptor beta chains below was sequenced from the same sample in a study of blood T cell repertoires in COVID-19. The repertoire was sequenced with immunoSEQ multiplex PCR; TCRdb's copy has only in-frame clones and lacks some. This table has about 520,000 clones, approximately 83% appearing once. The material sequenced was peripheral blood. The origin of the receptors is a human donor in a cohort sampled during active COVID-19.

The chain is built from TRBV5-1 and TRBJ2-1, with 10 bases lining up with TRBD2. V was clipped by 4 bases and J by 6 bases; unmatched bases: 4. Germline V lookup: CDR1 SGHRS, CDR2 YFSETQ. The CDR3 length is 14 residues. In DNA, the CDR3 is TGCGCCAGCAGCCCCGGGACTAGCGTCAATGAGCAGTTCTTC. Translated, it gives CASSPGTSVNEQFF.

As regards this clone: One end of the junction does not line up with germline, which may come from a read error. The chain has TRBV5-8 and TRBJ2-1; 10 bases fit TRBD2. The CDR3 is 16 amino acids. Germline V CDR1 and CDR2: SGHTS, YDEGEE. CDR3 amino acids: CASSRGGNPLAGVRLF. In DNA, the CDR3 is TGTGCCAGCAGCCGAGGGGGTAACCCTCTAGCGGGAGTACGGCTCTTC.

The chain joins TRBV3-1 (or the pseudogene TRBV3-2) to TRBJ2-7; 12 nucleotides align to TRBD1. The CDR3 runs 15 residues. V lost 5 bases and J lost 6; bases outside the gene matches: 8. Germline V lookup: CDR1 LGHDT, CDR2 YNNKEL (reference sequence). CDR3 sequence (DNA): TGTGCCAGCAGCTTATCCGGGACAGGGGGCGCCGAGCAGTACTTC. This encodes CASSLSGTGGAEQYF.

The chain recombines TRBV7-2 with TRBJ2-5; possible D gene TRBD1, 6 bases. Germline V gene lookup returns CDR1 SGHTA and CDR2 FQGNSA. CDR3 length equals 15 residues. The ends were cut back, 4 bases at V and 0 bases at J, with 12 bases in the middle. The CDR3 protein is CASSSGVGYQETQYF. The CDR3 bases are TGTGCCAGCAGCTCAGGGGTGGGGTACCAAGAGACCCAGTACTTC. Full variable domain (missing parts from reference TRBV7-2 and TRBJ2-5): GAGVSQSPSNKVTEKGKDVELRCDPISGHTALYWYRQSLGQGLEFLIYFQGNSAPDKSGLPSDRFSAERTGGSVSTLTIQRTQQEDSAVYLCASSSGVGYQETQYFGPGTRLLVL.

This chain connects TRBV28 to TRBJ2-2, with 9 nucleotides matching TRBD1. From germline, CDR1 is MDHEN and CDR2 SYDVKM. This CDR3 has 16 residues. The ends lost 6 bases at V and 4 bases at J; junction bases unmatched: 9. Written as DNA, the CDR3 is TGTGCCAGCAGAAAGGGGACAGGGATGGGCACCGGGGAGCTGTTTTTT. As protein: CASRKGTGMGTGELFF.

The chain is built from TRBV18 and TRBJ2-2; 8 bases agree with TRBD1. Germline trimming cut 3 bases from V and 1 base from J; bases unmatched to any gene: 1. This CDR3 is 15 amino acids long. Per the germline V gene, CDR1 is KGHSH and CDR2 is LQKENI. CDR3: CASSPGQGNTGELFF. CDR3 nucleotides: TGTGCCAGCTCACCTGGACAGGGGAACACCGGGGAGCTGTTTTTT.

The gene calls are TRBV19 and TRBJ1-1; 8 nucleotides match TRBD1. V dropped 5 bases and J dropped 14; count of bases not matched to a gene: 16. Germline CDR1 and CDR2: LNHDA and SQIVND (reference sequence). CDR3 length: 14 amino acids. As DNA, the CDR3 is TGTGCCAGTAGTCCCAAACGGGACAGGAGGTATATCTTCTTT. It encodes CASSPKRDRRYIFF.

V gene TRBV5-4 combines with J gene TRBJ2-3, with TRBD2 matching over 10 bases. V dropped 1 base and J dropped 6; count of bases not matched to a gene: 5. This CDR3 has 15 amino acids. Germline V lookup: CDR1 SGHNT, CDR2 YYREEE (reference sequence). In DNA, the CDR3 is TGTGCCAGCAGCTTGAAACTAGCGGGAATTGATACGCAGTATTTT. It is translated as CASSLKLAGIDTQYF.

The CDR3 is CATSDRPHSGRGSYNEQFF. The CDR3 coding sequence is TGTGCCACCAGTGATCGTCCGCATAGCGGGAGGGGCTCCTACAATGAGCAGTTCTTC. The chain uses TRBV24-1 and TRBJ2-1, with 11 positions matching TRBD2. V gave up 3 bases and J gave up 0 bases; unmatched junction bases: 9. This CDR3 has 19 residues. Per germline, CDR1 KGHDR and CDR2 SFDVKD.

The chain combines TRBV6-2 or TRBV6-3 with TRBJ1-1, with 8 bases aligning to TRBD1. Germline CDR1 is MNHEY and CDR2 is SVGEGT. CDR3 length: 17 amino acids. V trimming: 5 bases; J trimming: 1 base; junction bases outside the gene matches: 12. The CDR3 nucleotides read TGTGCCAGCAGTGCCTCCGGGACAGGATATTCGAACACTGAAGCTTTCTTT. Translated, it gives CASSASGTGYSNTEAFF.

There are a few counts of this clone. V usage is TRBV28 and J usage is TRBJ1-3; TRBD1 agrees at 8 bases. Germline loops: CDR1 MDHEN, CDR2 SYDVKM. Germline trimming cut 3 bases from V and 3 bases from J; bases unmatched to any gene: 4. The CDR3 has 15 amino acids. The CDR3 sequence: CASSFHGQGGNTIYF. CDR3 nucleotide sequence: TGTGCCAGCAGTTTCCATGGACAGGGTGGAAACACCATATATTTT.

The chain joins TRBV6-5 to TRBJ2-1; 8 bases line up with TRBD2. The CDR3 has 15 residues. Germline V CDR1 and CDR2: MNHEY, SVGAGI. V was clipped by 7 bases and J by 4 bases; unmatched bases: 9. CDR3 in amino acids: CASIRSSGDYNEQFF. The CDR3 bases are TGTGCCAGCATTAGAAGTAGCGGGGATTACAATGAGCAGTTCTTC.

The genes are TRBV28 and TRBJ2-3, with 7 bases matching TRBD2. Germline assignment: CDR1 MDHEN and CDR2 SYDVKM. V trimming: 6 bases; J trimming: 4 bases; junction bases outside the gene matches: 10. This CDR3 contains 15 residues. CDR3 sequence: CASSPWGGRADTQYF. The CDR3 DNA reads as TGTGCCAGCAGCCCCTGGGGAGGGAGGGCAGATACGCAGTATTTT.

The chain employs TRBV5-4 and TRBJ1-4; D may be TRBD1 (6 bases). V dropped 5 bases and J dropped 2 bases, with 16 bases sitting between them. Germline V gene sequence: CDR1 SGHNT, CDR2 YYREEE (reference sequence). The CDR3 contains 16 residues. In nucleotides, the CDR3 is TGTGCCAGCAGTTCCACAGGGCTGGTTACTAATGAAAAACTGTTTTTT. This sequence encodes CASSSTGLVTNEKLFF.

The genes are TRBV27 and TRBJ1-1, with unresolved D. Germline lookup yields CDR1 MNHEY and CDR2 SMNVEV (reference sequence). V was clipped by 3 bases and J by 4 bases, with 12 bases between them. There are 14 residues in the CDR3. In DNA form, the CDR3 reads TGTGCCAGCAGTTTTTACGAGGGAGGCACTGAAGCTTTCTTT. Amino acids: CASSFYEGGTEAFF.

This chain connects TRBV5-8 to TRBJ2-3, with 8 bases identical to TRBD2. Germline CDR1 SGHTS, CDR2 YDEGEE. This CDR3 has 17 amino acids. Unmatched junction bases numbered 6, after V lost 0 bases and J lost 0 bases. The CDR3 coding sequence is TGTGCCAGCAGCTTGGAACTAGCGGTAACGAGCACAGATACGCAGTATTTT. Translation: CASSLELAVTSTDTQYF.